A selection of T cell receptor beta chains follows, all from one sample in a study of human thymus T cells. Profiling relied on immunoSEQ multiplex PCR, and the TCRdb table lists in-frame clones only, not all of them. The sample carries tens of thousands of clones, 90% to 95% recorded once. What was sequenced was blood. Every receptor here comes from a boy under three years old with a congenital heart defect but otherwise immunologically healthy. Each CDR3 is given with its conserved first and last residue. The order of the fields is clone size, J gene, D gene, V gene, CDR3 DNA, CDR3 protein. D genes are given only for firm matches. Clone size is shown for a subset of rows, as once, few, many or a class of expanded clone.

>NA|TRBJ1-1|TRBD1|TRBV29-1
TGCAGCGTTGAACGGCAGGGGGGGACTGAAGCTTTCTTT
CSVERQGGTEAFF
>NA|TRBJ2-1|TRBD2|TRBV28
TGTGCCAGCAGTTTAGGGGGACTAGCGGGGAATGAGCAGTTCTTC
CASSLGGLAGNEQFF
>NA|TRBJ2-3|NA|TRBV7-2
TGTGCCAGCAGCGTCTCGGCGGCCAGCACAGATACGCAGTATTTT
CASSVSAASTDTQYF
>NA|TRBJ1-1|TRBD1|TRBV28
TGTGCCAGCAGCCCCGGGACAGCGAAAACTGAAGCTTTCTTT
CASSPGTAKTEAFF
>NA|TRBJ2-2|NA|TRBV7-8
TGTGCCAGCAGCTTATACAGGGTGAACACCGGGGAGCTGTTTTTT
CASSLYRVNTGELFF
>NA|TRBJ1-6|NA|TRBV11-3
TGTGCCAGCAGCTTAGGGAATTCACCCCTCCACTTT
CASSLGNSPLHF
>NA|TRBJ1-1|NA|TRBV7-2
TGTGCCAGCAGCCACAGGAGGGGAACTGAAGCTTTCTTT
CASSHRRGTEAFF
>once|TRBJ2-3|TRBD2|TRBV7-3
TGTGCCAGCAGCTTTGGGACTAGCGGGGGGATCGATAGCACAGATACGCAGTATTTT
CASSFGTSGGIDSTDTQYF
>NA|TRBJ2-5|TRBD2|TRBV4-1
TGCGCCAGCAGCCTCCCGTTTAGCGGGGCACAAGAGACCCAGTACTTC
CASSLPFSGAQETQYF
>NA|TRBJ2-3|TRBD2|TRBV30
TGTGCCTGGACAATAGGGTGGAGAAGCGGGGGAAGGGCAGATACGCAGTATTTT
CAWTIGWRSGGRADTQYF
>NA|TRBJ1-2|NA|TRBV25-1
TGTGCCAGCAGCTCTAACCGGGACCTACCCTTCATCTATGGCTACACCTTC
CASSSNRDLPFIYGYTF
>NA|TRBJ1-2|NA|TRBV28
TGTGCCAGCAGTTCCCGGGACACCTACTATGGCTACACCTTC
CASSSRDTYYGYTF
>once|TRBJ2-7|TRBD1|TRBV5-1
TGCGCCAGCAGCTCCCGCGGGGGACAGGGAGGGCCCTACGAGCAGTACTTC
CASSSRGGQGGPYEQYF
>NA|TRBJ2-5|TRBD1|TRBV12-5
TGTGCTACCGAGGACAGGGGGAGGGAGACCCAGTACTTC
CATEDRGRETQYF
>NA|TRBJ2-4|TRBD2|TRBV5-1
TGCGCCAGCAGGACTAGCGGGGAGGGAAACATTCAGTACTTC
CASRTSGEGNIQYF
>once|TRBJ2-2|TRBD1|TRBV9
TGTGCCAGCTCTGACAGGGGGGACGTCGCGAACACCGGGGAGCTGTTTTTT
CASSDRGDVANTGELFF
>NA|TRBJ2-7|NA|TRBV6-1
TGTGCCAGCACCCTATGGACAGATCCCTACGAGCAGTACTTC
CASTLWTDPYEQYF
>NA|TRBJ1-1|NA|TRBV5-3
TGTGCCAGAAGCTATTTGGAGGGGGAGACTGAAGCTTTCTTT
CARSYLEGETEAFF
>NA|TRBJ2-5|NA|TRBV10-2
TGCGCCAGCAGTGAGGAGGGGGAGACCCAGTACTTC
CASSEEGETQYF
>NA|TRBJ2-7|TRBD2|TRBV7-2
TGTGCCAGCAGCCGGCGGACTAGCGGGGGGAGCTCCTACGAGCAGTACTTC
CASSRRTSGGSSYEQYF
>NA|TRBJ1-1|NA|TRBV20-1
TGCAGTGCTCGACTGAACACTGAAGCTTTCTTT
CSARLNTEAFF
>NA|TRBJ2-4|NA|TRBV4-3
TGCGCCAGCAGCCAAGATCGACGGGGTAAAAACATTCAGTACTTC
CASSQDRRGKNIQYF
>NA|TRBJ2-2|NA|TRBV7-2
TGTGCCAGCAGCTTAGGCATCACCGGGGAGCTGTTTTTT
CASSLGITGELFF
>NA|TRBJ1-5|TRBD1|TRBV4-1
TGCGCCAGCGGGGGGGCTGACAGGGGCAATCAGCCCCAGCATTTT
CASGGADRGNQPQHF
>NA|TRBJ2-3|TRBD1|TRBV13
TGTGCCAGCAGCTTAGAGGGGGCGAGCACAGATACGCAGTATTTT
CASSLEGASTDTQYF
>NA|TRBJ2-7|NA|TRBV6-5
TGTGCCAGCGTCGGACAGCCCAAGCCCTACGAGCAGTACTTC
CASVGQPKPYEQYF
>NA|TRBJ2-7|TRBD1|TRBV5-1
TGCGCCAGCAGCAGACAGGGACAGGTCCCCTCCTACGAGCAGTACTTC
CASSRQGQVPSYEQYF
>NA|TRBJ1-3|NA|TRBV7-8
TGTGCCAGCAGCCCCAGCGGTCGGGGGGCGTATGGAAACACCATATATTTT
CASSPSGRGAYGNTIYF
>NA|TRBJ1-2|NA|TRBV2
TGTGCCAGCAGTGCTCCGGGGGTCTATGGCTACACCTTC
CASSAPGVYGYTF
>NA|TRBJ2-1|NA|TRBV9
TGTGCCAGCAGCGTAGCTCTCTACAATGAGCAGTTCTTC
CASSVALYNEQFF
>NA|TRBJ1-6|NA|TRBV7-2
TGTGCCAGCAGCTTTTGGGGAGGCTCACCCCTCCACTTT
CASSFWGGSPLHF
>NA|TRBJ1-6|TRBD1|TRBV28
TGTGCCAGCAGCTTGGGGGGCAGGGGGCAGAAAAATTCACCCCTCCACTTT
CASSLGGRGQKNSPLHF
>NA|TRBJ1-1|NA|TRBV4-1
TGCGCCAGCAGCCAAGAGTGGGCGGGTGAAGCTTTCTTT
CASSQEWAGEAFF
>NA|TRBJ2-3|NA|TRBV7-3
TGTGCCAGCAGCTTAAGGGATAGGGCCACAGATACGCAGTATTTT
CASSLRDRATDTQYF
>NA|TRBJ2-5|NA|TRBV6-6
TGTGCCAGCAGTCCCCACTTCGGGGTAGCTCAAGAGACCCAGTACTTC
CASSPHFGVAQETQYF
>NA|TRBJ1-2|TRBD1|TRBV9
TGTGCCAGCAGCCCAGACAGGGGAGGCGGCTACACCTTC
CASSPDRGGGYTF
>NA|TRBJ2-7|TRBD1|TRBV5-1
TGCGCCAGCAGCTTGGTACCACAGGGGTACGAGCAGTACTTC
CASSLVPQGYEQYF
>NA|TRBJ2-1|NA|TRBV13
TGTGCCAGCAGCTTTGTTCACAGCGATGAGCAGTTCTTC
CASSFVHSDEQFF
>NA|TRBJ1-4|NA|TRBV6-5
TGTGCCAGCAGGACAGCAACTAATGAAAAACTGTTTTTT
CASRTATNEKLFF
>NA|TRBJ2-5|TRBD2|TRBV4-2
TGTGCCAGCAGCCAAGATAGCGGGGGGGGAGAGACCCAGTACTTC
CASSQDSGGGETQYF
>NA|TRBJ2-5|NA|TRBV7-9
TGTGCCAGCAGCTTATCGGGGGAGACCCAGTACTTC
CASSLSGETQYF
>NA|TRBJ2-7|NA|TRBV5-6
TGTGCCAGCAGCTTGTGGCGGCACTCCTACGAGCAGTACTTC
CASSLWRHSYEQYF
>NA|TRBJ1-2|NA|TRBV15
TGTGCCACCAGCAGAGATAGCAGGAACTATGGCTACACCTTC
CATSRDSRNYGYTF
>NA|TRBJ1-2|NA|TRBV28
TGTGCCAGCAGTTTCCCAACCCGGACGGTCTATGGCTACACCTTC
CASSFPTRTVYGYTF
>NA|TRBJ2-3|NA|TRBV10-3
TGTGCCACCCGAGGTGGGGATACGCAGTATTTT
CATRGGDTQYF
>NA|TRBJ2-5|NA|TRBV5-1
TGCGCCAGCAGCTTGGTTGGGGCAGGGCAAGAGACCCAGTACTTC
CASSLVGAGQETQYF
>NA|TRBJ2-7|TRBD1|TRBV6-1
TGTGCCAGCAGTGAAGGGACAGGGAGTGACGAGCAGTACTTC
CASSEGTGSDEQYF
>NA|TRBJ1-2|NA|TRBV30
TGTGCCGGCCCACAGTGGGGGGGCGGCTACACCTTC
CAGPQWGGGYTF
>NA|TRBJ2-5|TRBD2|TRBV5-1
TGCGCCAGCAGGTTAGCGGGTCCTGAGACCCAGTACTTC
CASRLAGPETQYF
>NA|TRBJ2-7|TRBD1|TRBV5-4
TGTGCCAGCAGCTTGGAAACAGGGGCCTACGAGCAGTACTTC
CASSLETGAYEQYF
>once|TRBJ1-6|TRBD1|TRBV6-5
TGTGCCAGCAGCCGACAGGGGGGGTATTCACCCCTCCACTTT
CASSRQGGYSPLHF
>NA|TRBJ2-7|NA|TRBV9
TGTGCCAGCAGCGTAGATGAGGGACGGCCCTACGAGCAGTACTTC
CASSVDEGRPYEQYF
>NA|TRBJ2-1|NA|TRBV29-1
TGCAGCGTTGAAGATTCCTTAGGGAGGGGGCGCGTCAATGAGCAGTTCTTC
CSVEDSLGRGRVNEQFF
>once|TRBJ2-5|TRBD2|TRBV7-9
TGTGCCAGCAGCTTAGGGCCTAGCGGGGTAGAGACCCAGTACTTC
CASSLGPSGVETQYF
>NA|TRBJ2-5|NA|TRBV4-1
TGCGCCAGCAGCCTCTTAGAGGGTGAGACCCAGTACTTC
CASSLLEGETQYF
>NA|TRBJ2-5|TRBD2|TRBV6-1
TGTGCCAGCAGTGTAGCGGGGGGGCCAGAGACCCAGTACTTC
CASSVAGGPETQYF
>NA|TRBJ2-7|NA|TRBV30
TGTGCCTGGAGTGTAGTGGGAGACGAGCAGTACTTC
CAWSVVGDEQYF
>once|TRBJ2-7|TRBD2|TRBV18
TGTGCCAGCTCACCACCCCTAGCGGGCGCCTACGAGCAGTACTTC
CASSPPLAGAYEQYF
>NA|TRBJ1-1|NA|TRBV5-1
TGCGCCAGCAGCTTGGGGAGTGAAGCTTTCTTT
CASSLGSEAFF
>NA|TRBJ1-6|NA|TRBV7-2
TGTGCCAGCAGCTCCCGACAGGTCCCTAATTCACCCCTCCACTTT
CASSSRQVPNSPLHF